The 3 T cell receptor beta chains below come from one sample, sequenced in a study of CD8+ T cells in alopecia areata. Treatment specified: oral pan-JAK inhibitor, 5-10 mg twice daily. cDNA serving as the sequencing template came from extracted, reverse transcribed RNA. Using immunoSEQ multiplex PCR, the repertoire was profiled, and TCRdb retains in-frame clones only, with some absent. The sample contains over 120,000 clones, about 59% of which appear only once. Sequenced material: CD8+ T cells sorted from blood, taken at week 4, from a patient treated with tofacitinib. These receptors originate from a human donor with alopecia areata.

This chain links TRBV6-5 with TRBJ2-3; D remains ambiguous. The CDR3 length is 15 residues. The V gene lost 10 bases and the J gene lost 1 base, with 18 bases spanning the gap. Germline CDR1 and CDR2: MNHEY and SVGAGI. The CDR3 loop reads CATRVARRRTDTQYF. The CDR3 coding sequence is TGTGCCACCCGAGTGGCTAGAAGACGCACAGATACGCAGTATTTT.

As to this clone: No DNA is shown, since the ends of the CDR3 on it are uncertain; the CDR3 is the one TCRdb lists. The rearrangement uses TRBV23-1 and TRBJ1-1. TRBV23-1 is an ORF for which the function is uncertain. The CDR3 totals 11 residues, both ends included. CDR3 sequence: CASMVGSGTFF.

V usage is TRBV6-5 and J usage is TRBJ2-7; 9 bases match TRBD1. The V and J ends lost 7 bases and 2 bases, in that order; junction bases with no gene match: 9. The CDR3 extends over 15 amino acids. The germline CDR1 and CDR2 sequences are MNHEY and SVGAGI. CDR3: CASKTRDREPYEQYF. CDR3 DNA: TGTGCCAGCAAAACCCGGGACAGGGAGCCCTACGAGCAGTACTTC.